This T cell receptor beta chain comes out of a study of stem cell transplantation in POMP-related autoinflammatory disease. The assay was immunoSEQ multiplex PCR, and TCRdb's table has in-frame clones only and misses some. The table records some 33,000 clones, about 90% of them present only once. J was trimmed by 8 bases and V by 3 bases; bases with no gene match: 8. Germline V CDR1 and CDR2: MDHEN, SYDVKM. This CDR3 comprises 15 residues. PRAID combined immunodeficiency and autoinflammation. V gene TRBV28 combines with J gene TRBJ2-1; 9 bases fit TRBD1. This sample comprised CD4+ T cells from PBMCs, obtained before stem cell transplantation. This TCR derives from a human donor with POMP-related autoinflammation and immune dysregulation (PRAID). The chain's CDR3 is CASSLRTGAGDEQFF. In nucleotides, the CDR3 is TGTGCCAGCAGTTTGAGGACAGGGGCCGGGGATGAGCAGTTCTTC.